The T cell receptor beta chain under discussion was sequenced for a study of cytomegalovirus exposure and HLA in healthy donors. A note on this clone: Its specificity is not known.

Findings of the study overall: V- and J-gene trimming in TCR beta was tied to a missense DCLRE1C variant by an analysis performed later. Follow-up analysis seemed to connect common viral pathogens with several of the most significant clusters identified. A later analysis showed that HLA-associated TCR beta chains had undergone more clonal expansion than equally common others. Many donors carried some public TCRs, although rarity characterized most TCR sequences.

Germline assignment: CDR1 SEHNR and CDR2 FQNEAQ (reference sequence). With 4 bases clipped from V and 8 bases from J, the junction kept 8 bases outside the gene matches. The CDR3 loop spans 15 amino acids. With 60 Vbeta and 13 Jbeta primers, the PCR was carried out. Assay used: immunoSEQ multiplex PCR; TCRdb lists only in-frame clones, some missing. The sample holds roughly 120,000 clones, under 80% seen once. The sequence was collected from a woman aged 60-75 years in good health and CMV-seropositive. V and J are TRBV7-9 and TRBJ1-4, with TRBD1 matching 9 bases. The material sequenced was PBMCs. Here the CDR3 reads CASSSNTGGREKLFF. CDR3 in DNA: TGTGCCAGCAGCTCCAACACAGGGGGCAGAGAAAAACTGTTTTTT.